Sequencing of this T cell receptor beta chain was carried out in a study of cytomegalovirus exposure and HLA in healthy donors. This CDR3 spans 15 amino acids. The V gene's germline CDR1 is SGDLS and CDR2 YYNGEE. V was pared by 0 bases and J by 0 bases, with 10 bases between. As regards this clone: This same CDR3 is encoded by further DNA sequences in the sample.

Measured with immunoSEQ multiplex PCR; TCRdb has only the in-frame clones, and not every one. The table shows 150,000 to 200,000 clones, with roughly 84% occurring only once. The sample taken for sequencing was PBMCs. The receptor's source is a young man in good health and CMV-seropositive. The chain has TRBV9 and TRBJ2-7; D is perhaps TRBD2 (6 bases). For the CDR3, the DNA is TGTGCCAGCAGCGTAGCTGGAGGGAGCTCCTACGAGCAGTACTTC. Translating gives CASSVAGGSSYEQYF.